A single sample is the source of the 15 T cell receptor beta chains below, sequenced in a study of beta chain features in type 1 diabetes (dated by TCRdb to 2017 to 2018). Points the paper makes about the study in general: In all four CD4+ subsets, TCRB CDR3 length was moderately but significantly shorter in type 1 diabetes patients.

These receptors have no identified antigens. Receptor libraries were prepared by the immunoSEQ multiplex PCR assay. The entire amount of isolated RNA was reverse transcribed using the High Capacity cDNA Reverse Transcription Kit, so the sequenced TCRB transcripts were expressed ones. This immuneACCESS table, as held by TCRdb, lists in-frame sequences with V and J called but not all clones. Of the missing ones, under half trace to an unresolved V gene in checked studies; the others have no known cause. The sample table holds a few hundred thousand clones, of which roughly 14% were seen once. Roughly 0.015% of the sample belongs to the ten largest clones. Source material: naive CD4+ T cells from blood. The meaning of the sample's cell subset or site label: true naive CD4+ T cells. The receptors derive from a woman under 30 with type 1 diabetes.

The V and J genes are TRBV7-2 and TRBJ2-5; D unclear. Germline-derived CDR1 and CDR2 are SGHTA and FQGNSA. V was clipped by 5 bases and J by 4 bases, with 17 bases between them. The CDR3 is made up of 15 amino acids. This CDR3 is CASSKSSSSGETQYF. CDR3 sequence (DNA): TGTGCCAGCAGCAAAAGCTCTAGTAGTGGAGAGACCCAGTACTTC.

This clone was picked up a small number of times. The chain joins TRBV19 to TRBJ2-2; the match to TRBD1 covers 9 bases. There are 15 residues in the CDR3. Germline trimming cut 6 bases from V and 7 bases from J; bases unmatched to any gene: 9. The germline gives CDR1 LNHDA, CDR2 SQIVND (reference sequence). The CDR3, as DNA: TGTGCCAGTAGCAAGGGGGGACAGGGTGGCGGGGAGCTGTTTTTT. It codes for CASSKGGQGGGELFF.

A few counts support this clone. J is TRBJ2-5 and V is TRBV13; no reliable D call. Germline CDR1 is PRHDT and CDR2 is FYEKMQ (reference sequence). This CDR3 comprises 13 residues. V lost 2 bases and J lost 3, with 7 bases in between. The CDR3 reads CASSLRTEETQYF. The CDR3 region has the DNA TGTGCCAGCAGCTTAAGAACAGAAGAGACCCAGTACTTC.

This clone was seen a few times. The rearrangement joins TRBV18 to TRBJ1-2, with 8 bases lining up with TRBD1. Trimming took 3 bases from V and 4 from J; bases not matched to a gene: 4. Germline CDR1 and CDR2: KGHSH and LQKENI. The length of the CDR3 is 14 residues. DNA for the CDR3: TGTGCCAGCTCACCTGGACAGGGTTTCTATGGCTACACCTTC. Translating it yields CASSPGQGFYGYTF.

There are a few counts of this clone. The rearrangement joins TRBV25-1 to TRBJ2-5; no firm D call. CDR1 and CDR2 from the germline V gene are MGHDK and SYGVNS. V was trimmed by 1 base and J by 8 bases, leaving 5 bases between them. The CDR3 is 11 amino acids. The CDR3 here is CASSESVTQYF. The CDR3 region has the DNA TGTGCCAGCAGTGAATCGGTAACCCAGTACTTC.

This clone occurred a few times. The CDR3: CASSTQHVEAFF. CDR3 nucleotide sequence: TGTGCCAGCTCAACACAACACGTCGAAGCTTTCTTT. The rearrangement uses TRBV18 and TRBJ1-1; D uncertain. This CDR3 contains 12 residues. Germline V CDR1 and CDR2: KGHSH, LQKENI. The germline V and J ends were trimmed by 5 bases and 8 bases, with 12 bases remaining between them.

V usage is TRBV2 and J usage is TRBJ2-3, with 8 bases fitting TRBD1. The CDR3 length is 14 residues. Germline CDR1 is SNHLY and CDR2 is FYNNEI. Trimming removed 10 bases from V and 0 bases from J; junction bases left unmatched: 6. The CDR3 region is CAIRQGTSTDTQYF. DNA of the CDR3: TGTGCCATCCGACAGGGGACTAGCACAGATACGCAGTATTTT.

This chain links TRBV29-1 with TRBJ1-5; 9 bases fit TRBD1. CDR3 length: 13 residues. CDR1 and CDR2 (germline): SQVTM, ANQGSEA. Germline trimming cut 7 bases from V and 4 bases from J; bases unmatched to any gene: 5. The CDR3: CSASGQGNQPQHF. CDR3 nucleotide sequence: TGCAGCGCCTCGGGACAGGGAAATCAGCCCCAGCATTTT.

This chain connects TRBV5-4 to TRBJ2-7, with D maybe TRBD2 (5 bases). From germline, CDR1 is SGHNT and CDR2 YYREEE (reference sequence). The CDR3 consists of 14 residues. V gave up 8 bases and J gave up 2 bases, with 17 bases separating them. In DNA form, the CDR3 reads TGTGCCAGGGACCCGGAGGCGTTAGCCTACGAGCAGTACGTC. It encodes CARDPEALAYEQYV.

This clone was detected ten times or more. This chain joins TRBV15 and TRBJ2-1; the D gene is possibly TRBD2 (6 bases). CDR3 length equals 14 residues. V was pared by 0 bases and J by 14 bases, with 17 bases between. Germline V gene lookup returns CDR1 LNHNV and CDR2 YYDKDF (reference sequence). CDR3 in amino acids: CATSRDLVRRDEFF. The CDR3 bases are TGTGCCACCAGCAGAGATCTCGTACGGCGGGATGAGTTCTTC.

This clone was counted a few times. CDR3 nucleotides: TGTGCCAGCAGCTTAGTGGGGCCTAACTATGGCTACACCTTC. The encoded protein is CASSLVGPNYGYTF. The V gene is TRBV7-9, the J gene TRBJ1-2; the D gene is possibly TRBD1 (5 bases). CDR3 size: 14 residues. CDR1 SEHNR and CDR2 FQNEAQ come from the germline V gene (reference sequence). Trimming left V 1 base short and J 0 bases short, with 6 bases between.

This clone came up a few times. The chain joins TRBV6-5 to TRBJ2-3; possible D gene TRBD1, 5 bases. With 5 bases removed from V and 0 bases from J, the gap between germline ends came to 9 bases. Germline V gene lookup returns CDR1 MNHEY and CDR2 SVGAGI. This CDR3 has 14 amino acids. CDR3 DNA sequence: TGTGCCAGCAGTCGATCAGGGAGCACAGATACGCAGTATTTT. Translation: CASSRSGSTDTQYF.

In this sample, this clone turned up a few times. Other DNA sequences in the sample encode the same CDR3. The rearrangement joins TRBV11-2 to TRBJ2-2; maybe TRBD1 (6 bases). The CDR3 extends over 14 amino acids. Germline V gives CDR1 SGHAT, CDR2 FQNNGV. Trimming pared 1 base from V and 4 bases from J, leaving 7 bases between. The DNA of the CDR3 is TGTGCCAGCAGCTTAGTCAGGGGCACCGGGGAGCTGTTTTTT. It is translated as CASSLVRGTGELFF. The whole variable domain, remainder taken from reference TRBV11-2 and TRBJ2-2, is EAGVAQSPRYKIIEKRQSVAFWCNPISGHATLYWYQQILGQGPKLLIQFQNNGVVDDSQLPKDRFSAERLKGVDSTLKIQPAKLEDSAVYLCASSLVRGTGELFFGEGSRLTVL.

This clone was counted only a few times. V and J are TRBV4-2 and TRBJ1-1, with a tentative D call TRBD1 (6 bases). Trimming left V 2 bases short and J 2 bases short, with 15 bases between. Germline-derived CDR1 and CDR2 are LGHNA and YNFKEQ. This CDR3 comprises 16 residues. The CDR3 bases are TGTGCCAGCAGCCAACAGCCAGGACAGCTCAACACTGAAGCTTTCTTT. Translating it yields CASSQQPGQLNTEAFF.

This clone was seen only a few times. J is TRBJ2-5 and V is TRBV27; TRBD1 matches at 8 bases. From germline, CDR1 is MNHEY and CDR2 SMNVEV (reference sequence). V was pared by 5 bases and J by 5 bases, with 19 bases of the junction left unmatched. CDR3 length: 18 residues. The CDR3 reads CASSQPPPGTGGRETQYF. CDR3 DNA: TGTGCCAGCAGTCAACCCCCTCCCGGGACAGGCGGGCGGGAGACCCAGTACTTC.